This T cell receptor beta chain was retrieved from a study of response to subunit inactivated influenza vaccine. TCRdb re-derived calls from the RT-PCR reads in MiXCR, one entry per CDR3 protein. The sample contains around 850,000 distinct CDR3 sequences, about 18% of which appear only once. CDR3 length: 15 residues. Germline loops: CDR1 MRHNA, CDR2 SNTAGT. The V and J ends lost 8 bases and 0 bases respectively, with 17 bases between them. This sequence was found in a man aged 50 to 59 who received an inactivated influenza vaccine. The chain is built from TRBV6-4 and TRBJ2-7; TRBD2 is a possible D gene (5 bases). Here the sequenced sample was PBMCs from blood, taken 5 to 6 days after vaccination. Here the CDR3 reads CASPERVPSSYEQYF. CDR3 in DNA: TGTGCCAGCCCGGAGAGGGTCCCCAGCTCCTACGAGCAGTACTTC.